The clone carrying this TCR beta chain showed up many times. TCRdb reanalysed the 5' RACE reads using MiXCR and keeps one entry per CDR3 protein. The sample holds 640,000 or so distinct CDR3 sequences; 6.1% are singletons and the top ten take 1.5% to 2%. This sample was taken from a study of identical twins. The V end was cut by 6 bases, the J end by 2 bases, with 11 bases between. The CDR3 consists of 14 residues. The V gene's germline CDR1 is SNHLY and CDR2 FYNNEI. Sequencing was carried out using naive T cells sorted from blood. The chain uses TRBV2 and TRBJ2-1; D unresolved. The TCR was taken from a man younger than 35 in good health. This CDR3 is CASRPAGTYNEQFF. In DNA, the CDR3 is TGTGCCAGCAGGCCTGCCGGAACCTACAATGAGCAGTTCTTC.